A selection of T cell receptor beta chains follows, all from one sample in a study of Ad26.COV2.S vaccination and SARS-CoV-2 variants. The assay was immunoSEQ multiplex PCR, and TCRdb's table has in-frame clones only and misses some. Of about 400,000 clones listed, 70% to 90% were seen once; the top ten hold around 1.8%. The material sequenced was peripheral blood, taken in a trial of Ad26.COV2.S vaccine versus placebo. These receptors were taken from a person between 18 and 60 years old who received the Ad26.COV2.S COVID-19 vaccine or a placebo. Both conserved end residues are part of each CDR3. The order of the fields is CDR3 DNA, CDR3 protein, J gene, D gene, V gene, CDR3 length, clone size. The D gene is left open where the match is weak. Where a row states a size, it is once, few, many or the class of an expanded clone; other rows omit it.

cdr3_nt: TGTGCCAGTAGTGGGACAGGGCACACAGATACGCAGTATTTT
cdr3_aa: CASSGTGHTDTQYF
j_call: TRBJ2-3
d_call: TRBD1
v_call: TRBV19
cdr3_length: 14
clone_size: many

cdr3_nt: TGTGCCAGCAGGGGGGACAGGAGGGACACTGAAGCTTTCTTT
cdr3_aa: CASRGDRRDTEAFF
j_call: TRBJ1-1
d_call: TRBD1
v_call: TRBV2
cdr3_length: 14
clone_size: -

cdr3_nt: TGTGCCAGCACCTACTCGGGTGGGCTAGCGGCGAACACCGGGGAGCTGTTTTTT
cdr3_aa: CASTYSGGLAANTGELFF
j_call: TRBJ2-2
d_call: TRBD2
v_call: TRBV6-2/TRBV6-3
cdr3_length: 18
clone_size: -

cdr3_nt: TGTGCTAGCAGTCCACACCCTCGGACTAGCGGTCAAGAGACCCAGTACTTC
cdr3_aa: CASSPHPRTSGQETQYF
j_call: TRBJ2-5
d_call: TRBD2
v_call: TRBV7-7
cdr3_length: 17
clone_size: -

cdr3_nt: TGTGCCAGTAGTATTACGGGACCAACCCGTGAAGCTTTCTTT
cdr3_aa: CASSITGPTREAFF
j_call: TRBJ1-1
d_call: -
v_call: TRBV19
cdr3_length: 14
clone_size: -

cdr3_nt: TGTGCCTGGAGTGTACTAGCGGGAAGCACCGGGGAGCTGTTTTTT
cdr3_aa: CAWSVLAGSTGELFF
j_call: TRBJ2-2
d_call: TRBD2
v_call: TRBV30
cdr3_length: 15
clone_size: -

cdr3_nt: TGTGCCAGCAGTTTAGATGGCAATGAGCAGTTCTTC
cdr3_aa: CASSLDGNEQFF
j_call: TRBJ2-1
d_call: -
v_call: TRBV12-3/TRBV12-4
cdr3_length: 12
clone_size: -

cdr3_nt: TGTGCCAGCAGCGCTTTTAAGGGGGCTTTCTTT
cdr3_aa: CASSAFKGAFF
j_call: TRBJ1-1
d_call: -
v_call: TRBV2
cdr3_length: 11
clone_size: -

cdr3_nt: TGTGCCAGCAGCCCATTATACCCTTACAATGAGCAGTTCTTC
cdr3_aa: CASSPLYPYNEQFF
j_call: TRBJ2-1
d_call: -
v_call: TRBV6-4
cdr3_length: 14
clone_size: -

cdr3_nt: TGTGCCACCAGCAGAACGGGAGGTTCAACTAATGAAAAACTGTTTTTT
cdr3_aa: CATSRTGGSTNEKLFF
j_call: TRBJ1-4
d_call: -
v_call: TRBV15
cdr3_length: 16
clone_size: -

cdr3_nt: TGTGCCAGCAGTTGGGGGACTAGCGGGAGTGGAGAGACCCAGTACTTC
cdr3_aa: CASSWGTSGSGETQYF
j_call: TRBJ2-5
d_call: TRBD2
v_call: TRBV6-5
cdr3_length: 16
clone_size: -

cdr3_nt: TGTGCCAGCATCAATAAGGCAGCTGGAAACACCATATATTTT
cdr3_aa: CASINKAAGNTIYF
j_call: TRBJ1-3
d_call: -
v_call: TRBV27
cdr3_length: 14
clone_size: -

cdr3_nt: TGCGCCAGCAGCTTAGGGGGAAGCTATGGCTACACCTTC
cdr3_aa: CASSLGGSYGYTF
j_call: TRBJ1-2
d_call: -
v_call: TRBV5-1
cdr3_length: 13
clone_size: -

cdr3_nt: TGTGCCAGTAGTATACTTCTGGACGGGACCTCCCAGCATTTT
cdr3_aa: CASSILLDGTSQHF
j_call: TRBJ1-5
d_call: -
v_call: TRBV19
cdr3_length: 14
clone_size: once

cdr3_nt: TGCGCCAGCAGCCAAGCACTAGCGGCCAACACAGATACGCAGTATTTT
cdr3_aa: CASSQALAANTDTQYF
j_call: TRBJ2-3
d_call: TRBD2
v_call: TRBV4-1
cdr3_length: 16
clone_size: -